The 21 T cell receptor beta chains presented below share a single source sample, sequenced in a study of identical twins. TCRdb analysed the 5' RACE reads with MiXCR anew, one entry per CDR3 protein. Of some 590,000 distinct CDR3 sequences listed, 9% to 10% are singletons. These data were also reused for a study on yellow fever vaccine responses in identical twins.

Sequenced sample: PBMCs. Source of these receptors: a woman younger than 35 in good health.

This clonotype was detected ten times or more. V and J are TRBV29-1 and TRBJ2-5, with D unresolved. With 7 bases removed from V and 2 bases from J, the gap between germline ends came to 14 bases. CDR3 length: 13 residues. Per germline, CDR1 SQVTM and CDR2 ANQGSEA. CDR3 DNA sequence: TGCAGCGGCTGTTACAGCATTCAAGAGACCCAGTACTTC. This gives the protein CSGCYSIQETQYF.

This clonotype was recorded many times. The V call is TRBV4-1, the J call TRBJ1-1; perhaps TRBD1 as D (5 bases). Trimming cost V 0 bases and J 1 base, with 12 bases left between them. The V gene's germline CDR1 is MGHRA and CDR2 YSYEKL. This CDR3 spans 16 amino acids. CDR3 region: CASSQDINRRNTEAFF. The CDR3 DNA sequence: TGCGCCAGCAGCCAAGATATCAACAGGAGGAACACTGAAGCTTTCTTT.

In this sample, this clonotype turned up a few times. This chain connects TRBV20-1 to TRBJ2-7; 13 nucleotides match TRBD2. The germline CDR1 and CDR2 sequences are DFQATT and SNEGSKA (reference sequence). This CDR3 has 16 residues. J was trimmed by 2 bases and V by 1 base; bases with no gene match: 5. The CDR3 region is CSARGTGTSGTYEQYF. In DNA, the CDR3 is TGCAGTGCTAGAGGGACCGGGACTAGCGGGACCTACGAGCAGTACTTC.

This clonotype was found a few times. This chain connects TRBV4-3 to TRBJ2-1; a weak D match, TRBD2 (6 bases). Germline V CDR1 and CDR2: LGHNA, YSLEER. This CDR3 is built from 17 residues. The V and J ends lost 2 bases and 7 bases respectively, with 21 bases between them. The CDR3 DNA follows: TGCGCCAGCAGCCAAAAGCCCCCGGGAGATTCTGGGAATGAGCAGTTCTTC. It encodes CASSQKPPGDSGNEQFF.

This clonotype was seen many times. The chain joins TRBV12-3 or TRBV12-4 to TRBJ2-7; tentatively, D is TRBD1 (6 bases). This CDR3 contains 16 residues. The germline V and J ends were trimmed by 3 bases and 0 bases, with 15 bases remaining between them. DNA of the CDR3: TGTGCCAGCAGTTTTAGGGGCAGGGGTTACTCCTACGAGCAGTACTTC. It codes for CASSFRGRGYSYEQYF.

The chain couples TRBV7-9 to TRBJ2-2; D not resolved. The CDR3 runs 14 residues. Deletions cut 3 bases from V and 5 bases from J, with 10 bases between. From germline, CDR1 is SEHNR and CDR2 FQNEAQ (reference sequence). The CDR3 spells CASSFRFSTGELFF. The CDR3 DNA sequence: TGTGCCAGCAGCTTTCGATTCAGTACCGGGGAGCTGTTTTTT.

This clonotype occurred a few times. The chain joins TRBV10-3 to TRBJ1-4, with D maybe TRBD1 (5 bases). The V gene's germline CDR1 is ENHRY and CDR2 SYGVKD. Trimming pared 5 bases from V and 5 bases from J, leaving 9 bases between. The length of the CDR3 is 13 residues. The CDR3 is CAISRQTNEKLFF. CDR3 bases: TGTGCCATCAGTAGACAGACGAATGAAAAACTGTTTTTT.

Ten or more counts support this clonotype. The rearrangement links TRBV10-2 to TRBJ2-7, with TRBD1 matching over 8 bases. The CDR3 has 13 residues. In germline, CDR1 is WSHSY, CDR2 SAAADI. V shed 7 bases and J 5 bases; nucleotides not matched to a gene: 7. For the CDR3, the DNA is TGCGCCAGCAAGAGACAGGACAGGGACGAGCAGTACTTC. It yields the protein CASKRQDRDEQYF.

The table lists this clonotype with many counts. The rearrangement links TRBV5-1 to TRBJ1-1; tentative D call: TRBD1 (5 bases). The CDR3 length is 14 residues. V lost 2 bases and J lost 1, with 9 bases in between. CDR1 and CDR2 (germline): SGHRS, YFSETQ. The CDR3 here is CASSFQGRNTEAFF. The CDR3 nucleotides are TGCGCCAGCAGCTTCCAGGGACGGAACACTGAAGCTTTCTTT.

This clonotype was counted between two and nine times. The CDR3 coding sequence is TGCGCCAGCAGCTTGTTACAAAGGGACAGGGGACTCAGCTACGAGCAGTACTTC. Amino acid sequence: CASSLLQRDRGLSYEQYF. The gene calls are TRBV5-1 and TRBJ2-7; 10 bases match TRBD1. Germline loops: CDR1 SGHRS, CDR2 YFSETQ. The CDR3 has 18 residues. Losses at the gene ends were 1 base for V and 3 bases for J; bases not matched to a gene: 13.

In this sample, this clonotype turned up many times. The CDR3 sequence is CASSLARVEYNEQFF. DNA of the CDR3: TGCGCCAGCAGCTTGGCCAGGGTGGAGTACAATGAGCAGTTCTTC. This rearrangement joins TRBV5-1 to TRBJ2-1, with a tentative D call TRBD1 (5 bases). CDR3 length: 15 residues. V gave up 0 bases and J gave up 4 bases, with 11 bases separating them. The V gene's germline CDR1 is SGHRS and CDR2 YFSETQ.

This clonotype was detected ten times or more. V is TRBV30 and J is TRBJ2-1, with D possibly matching TRBD2 (5 bases). With 4 bases removed from V and 9 bases from J, the gap between germline ends came to 19 bases. Per the germline V gene, CDR1 is GTSNPN and CDR2 is SVGIG (reference sequence). The CDR3 is made up of 14 amino acids. CDR3 region: CAWKAGGLAGEQFF. CDR3 sequence (DNA): TGTGCCTGGAAGGCGGGTGGCCTTGCGGGTGAGCAGTTCTTC.

This clonotype was found a few times. The chain employs TRBV29-1 and TRBJ2-7; TRBD2 is a possible D gene (6 bases). This CDR3 has 14 residues. Germline V gives CDR1 SQVTM, CDR2 ANQGSEA. The V end was cut by 3 bases, the J end by 0 bases, with 12 bases between. CDR3 protein: CSVEAGGNSYEQYF. The CDR3 nucleotides are TGCAGCGTTGAGGCCGGGGGTAACTCCTACGAGCAGTACTTC.

The V and J genes are TRBV20-1 and TRBJ2-7, with 11 nucleotides matching TRBD2. The germline gives CDR1 DFQATT, CDR2 SNEGSKA (reference sequence). The CDR3 is 17 amino acids. V lost 1 base, J lost 0 bases, and 8 bases stayed unmatched. The chain's CDR3 is CSARALSGRASSYEQYF. The CDR3 nucleotides read TGCAGTGCTAGAGCCCTTAGCGGGAGGGCCAGCTCCTACGAGCAGTACTTC.

This clonotype came up many times. This sequence joins TRBV5-1 and TRBJ2-7; TRBD1 matches at 9 bases. J gave up 5 bases and V 4 bases, and 13 bases lay outside the gene matches. Germline CDR1 reads SGHRS; CDR2 reads YFSETQ. The CDR3 extends over 16 amino acids. DNA for the CDR3: TGCGCCAGCAGCAGTACACCCCCGGGACAGGGAAACGAGCAGTACTTC. It codes for CASSSTPPGQGNEQYF.

This clonotype appeared many times. The rearrangement uses TRBV15 and TRBJ1-1; D unresolved. Between the trimmed V and J ends, which lost 0 bases and 1 base, there was a span of 0 bases. The CDR3 consists of 12 residues. CDR1 and CDR2 from the germline V gene are LNHNV and YYDKDF (reference sequence). The CDR3 region has the DNA TGTGCCACCAGCAGAGAGAACACTGAAGCTTTCTTT. Its translation is CATSRENTEAFF.

The rearrangement joins TRBV2 to TRBJ2-5; the match to TRBD2 covers 8 bases. The CDR3 runs to 15 residues. The trim removed 2 bases at V and 5 bases at J, leaving 7 bases unmatched. In germline, CDR1 is SNHLY, CDR2 FYNNEI. The CDR3 bases are TGTGCCAGCAGTGAAAGGGGGACTAGTGAGGAGACCCAGTACTTC. Translating gives CASSERGTSEETQYF.

The V gene is TRBV9, the J gene TRBJ2-3; 8 positions match TRBD2. Germline V gives CDR1 SGDLS, CDR2 YYNGEE. This CDR3 has 18 amino acids. V was pared by 4 bases and J by 0 bases, with 13 bases of the junction left unmatched. CDR3 loop: CASSPQPSGFSSTDTQYF. The DNA for the CDR3 is TGTGCCAGCAGCCCCCAGCCTAGCGGGTTTTCTAGCACAGATACGCAGTATTTT.

This clonotype was seen at least ten times. The chain recombines TRBV6-5 with TRBJ2-7; D might be TRBD1 (5 bases). Trimming shortened V by 0 bases and J by 0 bases, and 6 bases separated the two germline ends. There are 14 residues in the CDR3. Germline-derived CDR1 and CDR2 are MNHEY and SVGAGI. DNA of the CDR3: TGTGCCAGCAGTTACTCGGGGCCCTCCTACGAGCAGTACTTC. Translating it yields CASSYSGPSYEQYF.

The V gene is TRBV10-3, the J gene TRBJ2-3; 10 nucleotides line up with TRBD2. The ends lost 0 bases at V and 0 bases at J; junction bases unmatched: 9. CDR3 size: 19 residues. CDR1 is ENHRY, CDR2 SYGVKD, per germline. CDR3 bases: TGTGCCATCAGTGAGTCTTATCGCCCTAGCGGGGGAAGCACAGATACGCAGTATTTT. Translated: CAISESYRPSGGSTDTQYF.

The V call is TRBV4-1, the J call TRBJ2-5; weak D call: TRBD2 (6 bases). The V end was cut by 1 base, the J end by 2 bases, with 11 bases between. The V gene's germline CDR1 is MGHRA and CDR2 YSYEKL. This CDR3 contains 15 residues. CDR3 DNA sequence: TGCGCCAGCAGCCAAGTCCCTAGCGCACAAGAGACCCAGTACTTC. This encodes CASSQVPSAQETQYF.